The 21 T cell receptor beta chains reported below all come from one sample, sequenced in a study of shared clonotypes between healthy human individuals. Positively selected for CCR7, the CD45RO-negative cells used as naive CD8 cells excluded terminally differentiated effector memory CD45RA+ cells. Profiling relied on immunoSEQ multiplex PCR, and the TCRdb table lists in-frame clones only, not all of them. This sample carries 2 million to 2.5 million clones, roughly 95% of them seen once, and the ten largest clones take around 1.1%. Sequencing was done on a sample of naive CD8+ T cells sorted from blood. All receptors derive from a man younger than 35 in good health.

V and J are TRBV7-2 and TRBJ2-7; TRBD2 matches at 16 bases. CDR3 length equals 17 residues. Germline values: CDR1 SGHTA, CDR2 FQGNSA. Trimming took 5 bases from V and 4 from J; bases not matched to a gene: 8. The CDR3 DNA is TGTGCCAGCAGCCCGGGGGGACTAGCGGGAGGGGCGTACGAGCAGTACTTC. This translates into CASSPGGLAGGAYEQYF.

Turning to this clone: The same CDR3 also results from other DNA sequences found in this sample. This chain links TRBV9 with TRBJ1-2; D possibly corresponds to TRBD1 (5 bases). With 0 bases removed from V and 5 bases from J, the gap between germline ends came to 11 bases. CDR1 and CDR2 from the germline V gene are SGDLS and YYNGEE. The CDR3 has 14 amino acids. The CDR3 sequence is CASSVGQGSYGYTF. CDR3 coding DNA: TGTGCCAGCAGCGTAGGGCAGGGCTCTTATGGCTACACCTTC. The whole variable domain, filled in from reference TRBV9 and TRBJ1-2, reads DSGVTQTPKHLITATGQRVTLRCSPRSGDLSVYWYQQSLDQGLQFLIQYYNGEERAKGNILERFSAQQFPDLHSELNLSSLELGDSALYFCASSVGQGSYGYTFGSGTRLTVV.

The chain links TRBV7-6 to TRBJ2-1; TRBD2 aligns across 10 bases. Germline CDR1 is SGHVS and CDR2 is FNYEAQ. The CDR3 loop spans 15 amino acids. V gave up 3 bases and J gave up 4 bases; unmatched junction bases: 3. The chain's CDR3 is CASSLETSGYNEQFF. In nucleotides, the CDR3 is TGTGCCAGCAGCTTGGAGACTAGCGGGTACAATGAGCAGTTCTTC.

The chain uses TRBV11-2 and TRBJ2-1, with 8 bases fitting TRBD2. The length of the CDR3 is 15 residues. The germline V gene encodes CDR1 SGHAT and CDR2 FQNNGV. Trimming at V came to 5 bases and at J to 5 bases, leaving 8 bases not matched to a gene. The CDR3, as DNA: TGTGCCAGCAGCCTTAGCGGGACCCTTAACAATGAGCAGTTCTTC. Its protein is CASSLSGTLNNEQFF.

A few counts support this clone. The chain carries TRBV11-2 and TRBJ2-1; 7 positions match TRBD1. The CDR3 has 16 residues. CDR1 and CDR2 (germline): SGHAT, FQNNGV. V lost 4 bases, J lost 4 bases, and 10 bases stayed unmatched. The CDR3 loop reads CASSSQTGSRYNEQFF. The CDR3 nucleotides read TGTGCCAGCAGCTCCCAGACAGGGTCGCGTTACAATGAGCAGTTCTTC.

CDR3 in amino acids: CASSWSHLGDYGYTF. CDR3 bases: TGTGCCAGCAGTTGGTCGCACCTAGGGGACTATGGCTACACCTTC. V is TRBV27 and J is TRBJ1-2; D may be TRBD1 (5 bases). CDR3 length equals 15 residues. Trimming left V 4 bases short and J 3 bases short, with 15 bases between. The germline gives CDR1 MNHEY, CDR2 SMNVEV (reference sequence).

This clone was counted between two and nine times. The sample holds other DNA sequences that translate to the same CDR3. The gene calls are TRBV30 and TRBJ1-5, with D possibly being TRBD1 (5 bases). The CDR3 spans 15 residues. CDR1 is GTSNPN, CDR2 SVGIG, per germline (reference sequence). The germline V and J ends were trimmed by 3 bases and 0 bases, with 12 bases remaining between them. The DNA for the CDR3 is TGTGCCTGGAGCTTAGGACAAAGTAGCAATCAGCCCCAGCATTTT. It codes for CAWSLGQSSNQPQHF.

The chain is built from TRBV19 and TRBJ1-5; the D gene is possibly TRBD1 (5 bases). Germline V gene data show CDR1 as LNHDA and CDR2 as SQIVND (reference sequence). There are 14 residues in the CDR3. Trimming removed 6 bases from V and 0 bases from J, with 9 bases in between. DNA for the CDR3: TGTGCCAGTAGCGTGGGGGGTAGCAATCAGCCCCAGCATTTT. Residues: CASSVGGSNQPQHF.

To note about this clone: The identical CDR3 is also encoded by other nucleotide sequences in the sample. This chain joins TRBV4-3 and TRBJ2-7; D gene uncertain. Germline assignment: CDR1 LGHNA and CDR2 YSLEER. This CDR3 comprises 14 residues. Trimming stripped 1 base from V and 1 base from J, with 8 bases between. CDR3 in amino acids: CASSQVEGSYEQYF. The CDR3 nucleotides read TGCGCCAGCAGCCAAGTTGAAGGGTCCTACGAGCAGTACTTC.

This clone appeared once. CDR3 sequence (DNA): TGTGCCTGGAGTGTTCAAGGCCGCATCACCGGGGAGCTGTTTTTT. This gives the protein CAWSVQGRITGELFF. The gene calls are TRBV30 and TRBJ2-2; D remains unclear. The CDR3 contains 15 residues. Germline V gives CDR1 GTSNPN, CDR2 SVGIG (reference sequence). With 0 bases removed from V and 4 bases from J, the gap between germline ends came to 12 bases.

The rearrangement joins TRBV6-1 to TRBJ2-7, with 9 bases aligning to TRBD1. The CDR3 is 16 amino acids. Looked up from germline, CDR1 is MNHNS and CDR2 is SASEGT. V dropped 3 bases and J dropped 3; count of bases not matched to a gene: 9. DNA for the CDR3: TGTGCCAGCAGTGACATTAGACAGGGGGGGCTCTACGAGCAGTACTTC. It encodes CASSDIRQGGLYEQYF.

As for this clone: Other nucleotide sequences in the sample specify the same CDR3. This chain connects TRBV7-9 to TRBJ2-7, with TRBD1 identical over 9 bases. Germline-derived CDR1 and CDR2 are SEHNR and FQNEAQ (reference sequence). The CDR3 totals 15 residues. J was trimmed by 3 bases and V by 1 base; bases with no gene match: 4. CDR3 DNA: TGTGCCAGCAGCTTAGGGGGGACAGGGTTCTACGAGCAGTACTTC. Amino acid sequence: CASSLGGTGFYEQYF.

The genes are TRBV28 and TRBJ1-2; the D is unclear. This CDR3 contains 15 residues. The germline CDR1 and CDR2 sequences are MDHEN and SYDVKM. V shed 4 bases and J shed 8 bases, with 20 bases lying between them. CDR3 sequence: CASSSLGEYWIGYTF. The DNA of the CDR3 is TGTGCCAGCAGTTCCCTCGGGGAATATTGGATCGGCTACACCTTC.

The V gene is TRBV30, the J gene TRBJ1-5; perhaps TRBD1 as D (6 bases). This CDR3 contains 14 residues. Germline assignment: CDR1 GTSNPN and CDR2 SVGIG (reference sequence). Deletions cut 4 bases from V and 0 bases from J, with 10 bases between. The CDR3 spells CAWTLGHSNQPQHF. DNA of the CDR3: TGTGCCTGGACTCTGGGACATAGCAATCAGCCCCAGCATTTT.

This chain uses TRBV4-3 with TRBJ1-4; D remains ambiguous. Germline CDR1 is LGHNA and CDR2 is YSLEER. V lost 0 bases to trimming and J lost 7 bases, with 9 bases between them. The CDR3 is made up of 14 amino acids. DNA of the CDR3: TGCGCCAGCAGCCAAGATTATAATGGTGAAAAACTGTTTTTT. Its protein is CASSQDYNGEKLFF.

V is TRBV19 and J is TRBJ1-2; D not resolved. CDR1 is LNHDA, CDR2 SQIVND, per germline (reference sequence). The CDR3 sequence is 13 residues long. V shed 4 bases and J shed 6 bases, with 12 bases lying between them. CDR3 in DNA: TGTGCCAGTAGTAGGGGTAGCCATGATGGCTACACCTTC. It translates to CASSRGSHDGYTF.

This clone was picked up one time. The V and J genes are TRBV23-1 and TRBJ1-6; D is uncertain. TRBV23-1 is an ORF; its function is uncertain. Deletions cut 3 bases from V and 8 bases from J, with 23 bases between. This CDR3 contains 18 residues. CDR3 residues: CASSHSGWRPAMDSPLHF. CDR3 DNA: TGCGCCAGCAGTCACTCCGGTTGGAGGCCAGCGATGGATTCACCCCTCCACTTT.

The chain carries TRBV4-2 and TRBJ2-7, with 10 positions matching TRBD1. V lost 4 bases and J lost 4; bases outside the gene matches: 4. The CDR3 consists of 14 residues. Germline lookup yields CDR1 LGHNA and CDR2 YNFKEQ. Here the CDR3 DNA reads TGTGCCAGCAGCCCGGGACAGGGGTCTTACGAGCAGTACTTC. As protein: CASSPGQGSYEQYF.

As DNA, the CDR3 is TGTGCCAGCAGCCACCGCCGGGACAGGGGTTATTCACCCCTCCACTTT. As protein: CASSHRRDRGYSPLHF. The chain uses TRBV14 and TRBJ1-6, with 10 bases aligning to TRBD1. CDR1 and CDR2 from the germline V gene are SGHDN and FVKESK. Trimming removed 3 bases from V and 8 bases from J; junction bases left unmatched: 7. The CDR3 spans 16 residues. The variable domain in full, with the rest retrieved from reference TRBV14 and TRBJ1-6, is EAGVTQFPSHSVIEKGQTVTLRCDPISGHDNLYWYRRVMGKEIKFLLHFVKESKQDESGMPNNRFLAERTGGTYSTLKVQPAELEDSGVYFCASSHRRDRGYSPLHFGNGTRLTVT.

The chain joins TRBV7-9 to TRBJ1-2; D unclear. This CDR3 comprises 15 residues. V lost 1 base and J 0 bases, leaving 9 bases between the germline ends. The germline CDR1 and CDR2 sequences are SEHNR and FQNEAQ (reference sequence). The DNA of the CDR3 is TGTGCCAGCAGCTTAGATCCGGCAGCTAACTATGGCTACACCTTC. It yields the protein CASSLDPAANYGYTF.

This rearrangement joins TRBV5-4 to TRBJ2-3; 11 bases align to TRBD2. V was clipped by 4 bases and J by 6 bases; unmatched bases: 10. Per germline, CDR1 SGHNT and CDR2 YYREEE (reference sequence). The CDR3 length is 16 residues. The CDR3 bases are TGTGCCAGCAGCCACGGGACTAGCGGCCCCTGGGATACGCAGTATTTT. It translates to CASSHGTSGPWDTQYF.